The sequence of this T cell receptor beta chain was determined in a study of early T cells in non-severe SARS-CoV-2 infection. Study-wide background: Unpaired chains resulted from sequencing bulk RNA of unsorted whole blood.

Individual cDNA molecules each received unique molecular identifiers attached to them. TCRdb analysed the 5' RACE reads with MiXCR anew, one entry per CDR3 protein. The sample lists 55,000 to 75,000 distinct CDR3 sequences; approximately 10% were seen once. Losses at the gene ends were 2 bases for V and 4 bases for J; bases not matched to a gene: 0. The CDR3 is made up of 13 amino acids. CDR1 and CDR2 from the germline V gene are SGHRS and YFSETQ. This clonotype was obtained from an adult who was a healthcare worker with PCR-confirmed SARS-CoV-2 infection or an uninfected control (not recorded which). V and J are TRBV5-1 and TRBJ2-5; 9 nucleotides match TRBD1. Sequenced sample: whole blood. The CDR3 coding sequence is TGCGCCAGCAGCTTACAGGGGGCAGAGACCCAGTACTTC. Translation gives CASSLQGAETQYF.